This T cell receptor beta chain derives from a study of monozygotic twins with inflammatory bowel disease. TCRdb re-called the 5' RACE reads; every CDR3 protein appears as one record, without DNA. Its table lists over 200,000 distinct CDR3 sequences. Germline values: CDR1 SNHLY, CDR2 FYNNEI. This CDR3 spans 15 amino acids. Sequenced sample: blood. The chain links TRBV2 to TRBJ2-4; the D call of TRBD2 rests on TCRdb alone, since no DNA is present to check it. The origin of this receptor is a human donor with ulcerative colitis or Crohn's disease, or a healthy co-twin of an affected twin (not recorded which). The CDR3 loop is CASSLAPGAKNIQYF.